This T cell receptor beta chain was obtained from a study of vaccination effects on CD4 cells after COVID-19. Clones were read by immunoSEQ multiplex PCR, and TCRdb kept only the in-frame ones, dropping some. Of 25,000 to 30,000 clones in the sample, over 55% were seen once. Comment on this clone: Its antigen is unidentified.

The CDR3 runs 18 residues. V gave up 1 base and J gave up 6 bases, with 25 bases separating them. Germline-derived CDR1 and CDR2 are KGHSH and LQKENI. Sequencing was preceded by expansion of antigen-specific CD4+ T cells with viral peptide pools in the ViraFEST assay. Upon completion of around 9 days in culture, CD4+ T cells were isolated. All study participants received two doses of BNT162b2 or mRNA-1273 vaccine. This sequence joins TRBV18 and TRBJ2-7; D unclear. This clonotype originated in a human donor who received a COVID-19 vaccine. The source material was CD4+ T cells from PBMCs cultured with HCoV-NL63 spike peptides, sampled after COVID-19 vaccination. The CDR3 sequence is CASSPLHPYQLDLFEQYF. The CDR3 nucleotides read TGTGCCAGCTCACCACTCCACCCATACCAGCTTGATCTTTTCGAGCAGTACTTC.